This T cell receptor (beta chain) was found in a study of T cell repertoires in cytomegalovirus infection. General study points: Across the ex vivo response, the dominant clonotypes were HLA-C-restricted CMV-specific TCR beta clonotypes.

TCRdb re-analysed the reads in MiXCR, keeping a single row per CDR3 protein. This table has 300,000 or so distinct CDR3 sequences, 25% appearing once. J lost 5 bases, V lost 8 bases, and 23 bases had no gene match. The length of the CDR3 is 18 residues. Looked up from germline, CDR1 is MNHEY and CDR2 is SMNVEV (reference sequence). As concerns this clonotype: The antigen remains unidentified. A much larger clone differs from this one at a single base, so this may be a read error.

The sample in question was cultured PBMCs, obtained from culture after CMV antigen stimulation. The chain uses TRBV27 and TRBJ1-2; TRBD1 agrees at 7 bases. This receptor was taken from a human donor in good health (CMV status not recorded). Some clones in this sample may be carry-over from other donors' samples. The DNA of the CDR3 is TGTGCCAGCTGGCCTACACCGGGGGACAGCTCTCTTTCATATGGCTACACCTTC. Translation gives CASWPTPGDSSLSYGYTF.